The 15 T cell receptor beta chains given below trace back to one sample, sequenced in a study of blood T cell repertoires in COVID-19. Repertoires were generated with immunoSEQ multiplex PCR, while TCRdb's copy carries only in-frame clones and drops some. The sample has fewer than 60,000 clones; around 81% are singletons. The sequenced sample consisted of peripheral blood. The receptors come from a woman of 80 years or more with COVID-19, enrolled during active disease.

This clone appeared once. This chain connects TRBV7-9 to TRBJ1-4; 9 positions agree with TRBD1. Germline lookup yields CDR1 SEHNR and CDR2 FQNEAQ (reference sequence). The trim removed 4 bases at V and 3 bases at J, leaving 3 bases unmatched. The CDR3 loop spans 15 amino acids. The CDR3 here is CASSSGQGPNEKLFF. As DNA, the CDR3 is TGTGCCAGCAGCTCGGGACAGGGCCCTAATGAAAAACTGTTTTTT.

The chain has TRBV6-5 and TRBJ2-7; 15 bases agree with TRBD2. From germline, CDR1 is MNHEY and CDR2 SVGAGI. The length of the CDR3 is 15 residues. J gave up 6 bases and V 6 bases, and 6 bases lay outside the gene matches. CDR3 loop: CASSRTSGRVREQYF. CDR3 nucleotides: TGTGCCAGCAGCAGGACTAGCGGGAGGGTTCGCGAGCAGTACTTC.

The rearrangement uses TRBV5-5 and TRBJ1-5; a possible D gene is TRBD1 (6 bases). Germline CDR1 SGHKS, CDR2 YYEKEE (reference sequence). This CDR3 has 14 residues. The V gene lost 2 bases and the J gene lost 5 bases, with 11 bases spanning the gap. The CDR3 bases are TGTGCCAGCAGCTTAACGGCAGGGGATCAGCCCCAGCATTTT. It translates to CASSLTAGDQPQHF.

The V and J genes are TRBV19 and TRBJ1-5, with no clear D. This CDR3 contains 12 residues. The germline V gene has CDR1 LNHDA and CDR2 SQIVND (reference sequence). Between the trimmed V and J ends, which lost 3 bases and 11 bases, there was a span of 11 bases. CDR3 in DNA: TGTGCCAGTAGTATTCCCCTGGGCACCCAGCATTTT. Protein sequence: CASSIPLGTQHF.

The chain recombines TRBV3-1 (or the pseudogene TRBV3-2) with TRBJ2-5, with 8 bases identical to TRBD2. Germline V gives CDR1 LGHDT, CDR2 YNNKEL (reference sequence). V trimming: 3 bases; J trimming: 3 bases; junction bases outside the gene matches: 3. The CDR3 extends over 14 amino acids. The chain's CDR3 is CASSHTGREETQYF. The CDR3 nucleotides read TGTGCCAGCAGCCATACCGGGAGGGAAGAGACCCAGTACTTC.

This clone was counted a single time. This chain uses TRBV24-1 with TRBJ2-1; 14 nucleotides agree with TRBD2. The CDR3 covers 18 residues. Unmatched junction bases numbered 4, after V lost 2 bases and J lost 2 bases. Germline V CDR1 and CDR2: KGHDR, SFDVKD. The CDR3 bases are TGTGCCACCAGTGATTCGGGACTAGCGGGAGCCGCCTACAATGAGCAGTTCTTC. This codes for CATSDSGLAGAAYNEQFF.

The chain links TRBV7-2 to TRBJ2-7; 7 nucleotides line up with TRBD2. Trimming cost V 5 bases and J 4 bases; bases outside gene matches: 11. The CDR3 extends over 15 amino acids. Germline CDR1 and CDR2: SGHTA and FQGNSA. The CDR3 region is CASSLGASGVYEQYF. Here the CDR3 DNA reads TGTGCCAGCAGCCTGGGAGCTAGCGGAGTGTACGAGCAGTACTTC.

This clone was observed a handful of times. The J gene is TRBJ1-3, the V gene TRBV10-3; unclear D gene. The CDR3 contains 13 residues. The germline CDR1 and CDR2 sequences are ENHRY and SYGVKD. The V end was cut by 2 bases, the J end by 8 bases, with 10 bases between. The CDR3 loop reads CAISEGRRDTIYF. In DNA, the CDR3 is TGTGCCATCAGTGAGGGGAGGAGGGACACCATATATTTT.

This rearrangement joins TRBV2 to TRBJ1-5; possibly TRBD1 for D (5 bases). The CDR3 totals 15 residues. V lost 4 bases and J lost 6, with 16 bases in between. CDR1 is SNHLY, CDR2 FYNNEI, per germline. CDR3 loop: CASSGDPLGRQPQHF. In nucleotides, the CDR3 is TGTGCCAGCAGTGGTGACCCCCTGGGGCGTCAGCCCCAGCATTTT.

The V and J genes are TRBV18 and TRBJ2-5; 11 positions agree with TRBD1. The CDR3 totals 14 residues. The germline CDR1 and CDR2 sequences are KGHSH and LQKENI. J was trimmed by 9 bases and V by 6 bases; bases with no gene match: 9. CDR3 nucleotide sequence: TGTGCCAGCTCCAGGACAGGGGGCGTGGATGCCCAGTACTTC. This translates into CASSRTGGVDAQYF.

The genes are TRBV3-1 (or the pseudogene TRBV3-2) and TRBJ2-1, with TRBD2 matching over 7 bases. CDR3 length: 13 amino acids. Germline V lookup: CDR1 LGHDT, CDR2 YNNKEL (reference sequence). Trimming cost V 3 bases and J 12 bases; bases outside gene matches: 8. CDR3 loop: CASSQRGSGGQFF. The CDR3, as DNA: TGTGCCAGCAGCCAGCGCGGGAGTGGGGGGCAGTTCTTC.

The chain combines TRBV6-5 with TRBJ1-5; perhaps TRBD1 as D (6 bases). Germline assignment: CDR1 MNHEY and CDR2 SVGAGI. The CDR3 runs to 13 residues. The germline V and J ends were trimmed by 8 bases and 4 bases, with 12 bases remaining between them. In DNA form, the CDR3 reads TGTGCCAGCTTTGGACAGTGGAATCAGCCCCAGCATTTT. As protein: CASFGQWNQPQHF.

The CDR3 spells CAWSGYTGRNEKLFF. In DNA form, the CDR3 reads TGTGCCTGGAGTGGCTATACAGGGAGAAATGAAAAACTGTTTTTT. V and J are TRBV30 and TRBJ1-4, with a tentative D call TRBD1 (6 bases). The CDR3 has 15 residues. Germline assignment: CDR1 GTSNPN and CDR2 SVGIG (reference sequence). Trimming removed 1 base at V and 5 bases at J, with 14 bases between.

This rearrangement joins TRBV27 to TRBJ2-1; D unresolved. The V and J ends lost 0 bases and 0 bases respectively, with 12 bases between them. The length of the CDR3 is 17 residues. CDR1 is MNHEY, CDR2 SMNVEV, per germline (reference sequence). CDR3 sequence: CASSLSTLKSSYNEQFF. Here the CDR3 DNA reads TGTGCCAGCAGTTTATCTACCCTAAAATCCTCCTACAATGAGCAGTTCTTC.

The V and J genes are TRBV13 and TRBJ2-1, with TRBD2 identical over 8 bases. Germline V CDR1 and CDR2: PRHDT, FYEKMQ (reference sequence). The J segment lost 9 bases and the V segment lost 8 bases, leaving 12 bases of the junction unmatched. The CDR3 runs 14 residues. In nucleotides, the CDR3 is TGTGCCAGCCCGGGAGGGCCGGGCCCGGGTGAGCAGTTCTTC. Translating gives CASPGGPGPGEQFF.